The 10 T cell receptor beta chains below were found in one sample sequenced in a study of T-cell memory formation after mild COVID-19. TCRdb fed the 5' RACE reads into MiXCR, producing one record per CDR3 protein. The sample includes under 550,000 distinct CDR3 sequences, roughly 18% seen only once; the top ten take under 25%. Source material: PBMCs or a T cell subset sorted from them (not recorded which). These receptors all come from a man aged 18 to 29 who had mild COVID-19 (a few samples of this study predate the infection). Cell type and time point are not known.

The CDR3 protein is CASATDISYEQYV. The DNA of the CDR3 is TGTGCCAGCGCAACCGATATATCTTACGAGCAGTACGTC. This sequence joins TRBV18 and TRBJ2-7; D gene uncertain. V dropped 8 bases and J dropped 4 bases, with 15 bases sitting between them. Germline V gene data show CDR1 as KGHSH and CDR2 as LQKENI. This CDR3 has 13 amino acids.

V is TRBV5-5 and J is TRBJ2-7; no definite D call. Germline V CDR1 and CDR2: SGHKS, YYEKEE (reference sequence). The length of the CDR3 is 14 residues. The germline V and J ends were trimmed by 1 base and 2 bases, with 10 bases remaining between them. CDR3 nucleotides: TGTGCCAGCAGCTTGATGACGCCTCCCTACGAGCAGTACGTC. Protein product: CASSLMTPPYEQYV.

The J gene is TRBJ1-4, the V gene TRBV5-5, with D possibly TRBD1 on 6 matching bases. CDR1 and CDR2 from the germline V gene are SGHKS and YYEKEE (reference sequence). Trimming removed 1 base at V and 5 bases at J, with 12 bases between. This CDR3 has 15 amino acids. The CDR3 bases are TGTGCCAGCAGCTTGACCGGGACAAAGAATGAAAAACTGTTTTTT. Amino acids: CASSLTGTKNEKLFF.

The CDR3 nucleotides read TGTGCCAGCGGAAAAGAGGGGGCTGGGGCCAACGTCCTGACTTTC. Residues: CASGKEGAGANVLTF. The chain joins TRBV18 to TRBJ2-6; D might be TRBD1 (6 bases). V was clipped by 8 bases and J by 2 bases, with 13 bases between them. The CDR3 consists of 15 residues. From germline, CDR1 is KGHSH and CDR2 LQKENI.

This clonotype was seen a few times. This chain's CDR3 is CASSPGRAETQYF. For the CDR3, the DNA is TGTGCCAGCTCACCGGGCAGGGCGGAGACCCAGTACTTC. J is TRBJ2-5 and V is TRBV18, with D perhaps TRBD1 (5 bases). Germline-derived CDR1 and CDR2 are KGHSH and LQKENI. The CDR3 loop spans 13 amino acids. The V and J ends lost 3 bases and 5 bases respectively, with 10 bases between them.

This clonotype was counted between two and nine times. V gene TRBV12-3 or TRBV12-4 combines with J gene TRBJ2-5, with D tentatively TRBD2 (6 bases). This CDR3 spans 14 amino acids. V dropped 5 bases and J dropped 9 bases, with 19 bases sitting between them. This chain's CDR3 is CASSRSAGGWSQYF. CDR3 DNA: TGTGCCAGCAGTCGATCGGCTGGGGGGTGGTCCCAGTACTTC.

This clonotype was found a few times. The V and J genes are TRBV6-2 or TRBV6-3 and TRBJ1-2; maybe TRBD1 (5 bases). Germline CDR1 MNHEY, CDR2 SVGEGT. V was pared by 0 bases and J by 8 bases, with 16 bases between. There are 15 residues in the CDR3. CDR3 residues: CASSYSMGGVYGYTF. In nucleotides, the CDR3 is TGTGCCAGCAGTTACTCGATGGGGGGAGTCTACGGCTACACCTTC.

The chain combines TRBV10-3 with TRBJ2-5; D unclear. V was pared by 2 bases and J by 4 bases, with 8 bases between. The CDR3 loop spans 13 amino acids. Germline CDR1 and CDR2: ENHRY and SYGVKD. The CDR3 DNA follows: TGTGCCATCAGTGAGGGTCCTCCAGAGACCCAGTACTTC. Translating it yields CAISEGPPETQYF.

The chain recombines TRBV10-2 with TRBJ2-1, with D unclear. Deletions cut 3 bases from V and 7 bases from J, with 10 bases between. CDR3 length: 13 residues. Germline CDR1 reads WSHSY; CDR2 reads SAAADI. CDR3 in amino acids: CASSESLYNEQFF. The CDR3 DNA is TGCGCCAGCAGTGAAAGCCTCTATAATGAGCAGTTCTTC.

This clonotype was detected ten times or more. V gene TRBV10-3 combines with J gene TRBJ2-2, with 11 bases fitting TRBD2. J lost 5 bases, V lost 3 bases, and 14 bases had no gene match. CDR1 ENHRY and CDR2 SYGVKD come from the germline V gene. The CDR3 totals 19 residues. For the CDR3, the DNA is TGTGCCATCAGTGATTGGACGGGAAAGTGGACTAGCGGGACCGGGGAGCTGTTTTTT. Amino acid sequence: CAISDWTGKWTSGTGELFF.